This TCR beta chain came from a study of blood T cell repertoires in COVID-19 (dated by TCRdb to the early 2020s). Context from the whole study: The collaborator samples originated in the United States, Italy and Spain and spanned the acute and convalescent phases of COVID-19. The material from the prospective study consisted of cDNA or gDNA derived from T cells, B-cell-depleted T cells, or PBMCs. The dataset comprised deeply sampled blood TCRbeta repertoires from subjects exposed to, actively infected with, or recovered from COVID-19. A freely available public database, intended as a resource for researchers studying the immune response to SARS-CoV-2, is where the repertoires were released. The samples were drawn from two sources: the first 160 participants of the ongoing ImmuneRACE study, and over 1,000 subjects contributed by 6 global collaborators. A de-identified subject ID, COVID-19 status, age in years and sex were almost always included in the sample metadata. Where available, HLA class I and class II types were taken from metadata supplied by the sample provider and were not determined by assay-based typing.

Results and caveats for the whole study, not just this receptor: The amount of clinical and demographic metadata varied by source and participant and was provided uncurated.

The germline V gene encodes CDR1 SNHLY and CDR2 FYNNEI. The cysteine opens and the phenylalanine closes a CDR3 of 15 amino acids. Of the read, only the CDR3 DNA is kept; its 45 bases are in frame from base 1. The germline V end is reduced by 4 bases and the J end by 9 bases; junction bases left unmatched: 14. As for this clone: There is no known antigen for this receptor. Base-call qualities are not available, and no considerably larger clone is one nucleotide away.

Each collaborating institution followed its own protocols to collect whole blood in K2EDTA tubes. Collaborator samples were shipped for TCRbeta analysis as frozen whole blood, isolated PBMCs, or DNA extracted from either sample type. TCRbeta CDR3 regions were amplified from genomic DNA using the immunoSEQ Assay, a bias-controlled multiplex PCR. In the paper's pipeline: The number of nucleated cells in each sample was estimated by amplification of reference gene primers within the assay. To quantify the absolute abundance of each unique TCRbeta CDR3 rearrangement, sequence reads were collapsed and filtered. For each sample, productive Simpson clonality was calculated as the square root of Simpson's diversity index across productive rearrangements. Imported from immuneACCESS, the table was reduced by TCRdb to in-frame sequences with V and J called. These copies leave out some clones; in studies compared against another copy, an unresolved V gene accounts for under half, and the cause of the remainder is not known. V, J and clone size are those of that table, while D and trimming were read from the DNA. Recorded for this sample are nearly 80,000 clones; approximately 80% of them occurred a single time. The top ten hold about a third of the sample.

This receptor was identified in a woman aged 70-85 years with acute or convalescent COVID-19. The chain is assembled from TRBV2 and TRBJ1-1, and TRBD1 aligns with 7 junction nucleotides. The sample was peripheral blood. The CDR3 region has the sequence CASSVGSMNRGKAFF. The nucleotides read TGTGCCAGCAGTGTTGGGAGTATGAACAGGGGCAAAGCTTTCTTT.